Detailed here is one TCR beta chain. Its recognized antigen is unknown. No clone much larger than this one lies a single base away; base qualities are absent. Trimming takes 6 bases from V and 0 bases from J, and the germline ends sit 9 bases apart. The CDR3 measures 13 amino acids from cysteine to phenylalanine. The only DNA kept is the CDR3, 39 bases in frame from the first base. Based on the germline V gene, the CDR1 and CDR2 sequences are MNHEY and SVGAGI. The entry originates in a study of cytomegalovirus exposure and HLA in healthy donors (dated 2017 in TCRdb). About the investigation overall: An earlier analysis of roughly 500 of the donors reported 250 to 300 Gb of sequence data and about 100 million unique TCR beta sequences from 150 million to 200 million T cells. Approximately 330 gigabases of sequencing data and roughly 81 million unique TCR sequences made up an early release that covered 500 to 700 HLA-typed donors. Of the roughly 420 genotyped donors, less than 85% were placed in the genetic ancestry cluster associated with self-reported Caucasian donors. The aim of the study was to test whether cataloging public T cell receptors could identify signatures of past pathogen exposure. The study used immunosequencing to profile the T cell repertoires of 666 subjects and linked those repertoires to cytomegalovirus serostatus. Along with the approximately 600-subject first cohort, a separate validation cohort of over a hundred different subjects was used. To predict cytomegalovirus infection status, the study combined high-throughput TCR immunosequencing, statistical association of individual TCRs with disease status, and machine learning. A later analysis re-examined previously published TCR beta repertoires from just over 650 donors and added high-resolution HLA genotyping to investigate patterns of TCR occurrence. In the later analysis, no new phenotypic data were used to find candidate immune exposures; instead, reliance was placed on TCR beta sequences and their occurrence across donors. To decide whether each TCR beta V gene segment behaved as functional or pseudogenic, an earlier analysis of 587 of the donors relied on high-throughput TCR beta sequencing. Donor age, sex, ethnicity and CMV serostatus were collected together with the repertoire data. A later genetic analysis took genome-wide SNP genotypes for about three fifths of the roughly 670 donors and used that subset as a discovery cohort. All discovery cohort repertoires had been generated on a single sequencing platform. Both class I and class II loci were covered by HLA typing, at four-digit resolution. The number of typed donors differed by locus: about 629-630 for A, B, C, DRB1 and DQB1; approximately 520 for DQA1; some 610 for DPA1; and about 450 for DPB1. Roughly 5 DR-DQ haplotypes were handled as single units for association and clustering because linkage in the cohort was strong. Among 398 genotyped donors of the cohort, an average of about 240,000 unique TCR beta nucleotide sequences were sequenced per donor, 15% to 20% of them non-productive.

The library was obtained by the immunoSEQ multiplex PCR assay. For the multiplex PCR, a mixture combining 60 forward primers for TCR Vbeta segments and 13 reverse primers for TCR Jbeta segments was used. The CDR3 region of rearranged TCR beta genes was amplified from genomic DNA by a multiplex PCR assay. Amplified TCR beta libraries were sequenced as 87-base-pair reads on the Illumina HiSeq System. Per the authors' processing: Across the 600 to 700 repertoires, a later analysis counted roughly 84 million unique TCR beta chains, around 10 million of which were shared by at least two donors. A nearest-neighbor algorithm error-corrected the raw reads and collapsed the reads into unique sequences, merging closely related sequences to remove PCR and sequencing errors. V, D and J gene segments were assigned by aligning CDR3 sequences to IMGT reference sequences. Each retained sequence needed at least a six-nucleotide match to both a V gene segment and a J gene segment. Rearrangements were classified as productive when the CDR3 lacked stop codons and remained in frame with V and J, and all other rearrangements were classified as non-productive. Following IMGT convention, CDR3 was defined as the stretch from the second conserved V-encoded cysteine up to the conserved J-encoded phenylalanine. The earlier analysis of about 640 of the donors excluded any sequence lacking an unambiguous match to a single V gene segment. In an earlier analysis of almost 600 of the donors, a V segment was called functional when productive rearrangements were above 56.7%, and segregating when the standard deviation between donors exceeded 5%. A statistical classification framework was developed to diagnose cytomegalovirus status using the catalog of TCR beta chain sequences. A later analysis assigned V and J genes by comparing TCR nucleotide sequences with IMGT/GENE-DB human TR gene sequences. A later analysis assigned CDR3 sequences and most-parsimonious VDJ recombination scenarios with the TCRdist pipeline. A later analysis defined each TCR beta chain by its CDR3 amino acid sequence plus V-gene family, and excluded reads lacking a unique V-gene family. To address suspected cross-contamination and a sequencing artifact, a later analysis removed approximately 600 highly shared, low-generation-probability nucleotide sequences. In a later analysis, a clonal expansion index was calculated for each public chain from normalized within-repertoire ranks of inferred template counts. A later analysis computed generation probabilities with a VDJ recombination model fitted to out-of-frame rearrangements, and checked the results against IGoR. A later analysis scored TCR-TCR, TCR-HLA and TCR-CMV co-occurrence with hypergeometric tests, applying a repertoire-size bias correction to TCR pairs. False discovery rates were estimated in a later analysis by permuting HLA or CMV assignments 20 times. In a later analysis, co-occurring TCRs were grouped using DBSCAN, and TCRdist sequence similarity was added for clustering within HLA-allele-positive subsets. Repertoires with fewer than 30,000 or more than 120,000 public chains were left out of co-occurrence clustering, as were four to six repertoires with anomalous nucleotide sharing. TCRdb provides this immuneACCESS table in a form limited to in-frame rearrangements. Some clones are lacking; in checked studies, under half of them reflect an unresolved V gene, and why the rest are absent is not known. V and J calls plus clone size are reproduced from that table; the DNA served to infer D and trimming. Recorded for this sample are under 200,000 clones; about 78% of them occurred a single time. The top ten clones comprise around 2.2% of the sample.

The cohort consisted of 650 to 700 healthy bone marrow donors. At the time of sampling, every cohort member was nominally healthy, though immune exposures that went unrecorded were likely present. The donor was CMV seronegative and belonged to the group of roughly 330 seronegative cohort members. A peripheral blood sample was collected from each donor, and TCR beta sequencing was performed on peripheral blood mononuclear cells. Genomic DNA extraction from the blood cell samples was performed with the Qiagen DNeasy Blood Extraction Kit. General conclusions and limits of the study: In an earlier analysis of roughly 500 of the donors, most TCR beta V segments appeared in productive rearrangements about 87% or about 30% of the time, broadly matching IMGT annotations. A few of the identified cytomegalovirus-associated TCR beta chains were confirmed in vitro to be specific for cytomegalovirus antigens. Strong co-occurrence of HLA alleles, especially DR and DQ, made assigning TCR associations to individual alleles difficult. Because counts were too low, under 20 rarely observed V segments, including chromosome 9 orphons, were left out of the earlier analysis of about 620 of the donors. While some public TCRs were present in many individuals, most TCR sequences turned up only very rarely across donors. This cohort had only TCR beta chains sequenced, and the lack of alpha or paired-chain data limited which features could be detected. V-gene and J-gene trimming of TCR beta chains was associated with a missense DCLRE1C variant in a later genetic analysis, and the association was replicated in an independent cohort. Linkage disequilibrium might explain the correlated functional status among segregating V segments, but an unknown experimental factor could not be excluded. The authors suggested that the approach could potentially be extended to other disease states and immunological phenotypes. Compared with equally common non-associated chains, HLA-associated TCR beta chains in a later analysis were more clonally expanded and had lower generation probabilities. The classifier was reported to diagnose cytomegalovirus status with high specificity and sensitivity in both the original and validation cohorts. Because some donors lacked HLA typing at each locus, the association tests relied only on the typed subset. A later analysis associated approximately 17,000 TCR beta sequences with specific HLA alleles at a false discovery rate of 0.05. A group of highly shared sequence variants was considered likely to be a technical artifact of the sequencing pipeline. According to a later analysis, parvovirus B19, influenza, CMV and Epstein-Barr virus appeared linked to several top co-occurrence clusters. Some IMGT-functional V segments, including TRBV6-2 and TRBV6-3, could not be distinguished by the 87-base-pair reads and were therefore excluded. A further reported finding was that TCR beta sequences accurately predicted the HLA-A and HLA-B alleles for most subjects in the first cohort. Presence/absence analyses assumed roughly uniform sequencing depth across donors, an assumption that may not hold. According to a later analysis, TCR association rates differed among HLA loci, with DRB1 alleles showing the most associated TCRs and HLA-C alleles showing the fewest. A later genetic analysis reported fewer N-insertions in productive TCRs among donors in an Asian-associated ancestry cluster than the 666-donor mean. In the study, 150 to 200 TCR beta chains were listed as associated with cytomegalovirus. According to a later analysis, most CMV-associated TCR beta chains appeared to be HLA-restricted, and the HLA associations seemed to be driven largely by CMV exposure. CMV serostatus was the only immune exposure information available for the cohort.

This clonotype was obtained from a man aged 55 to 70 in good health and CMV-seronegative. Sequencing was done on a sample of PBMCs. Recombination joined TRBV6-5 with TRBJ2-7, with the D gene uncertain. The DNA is TGTGCCAGCAGGCGGTCCGTCTCCTACGAGCAGTACTTC. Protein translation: CASRRSVSYEQYF.